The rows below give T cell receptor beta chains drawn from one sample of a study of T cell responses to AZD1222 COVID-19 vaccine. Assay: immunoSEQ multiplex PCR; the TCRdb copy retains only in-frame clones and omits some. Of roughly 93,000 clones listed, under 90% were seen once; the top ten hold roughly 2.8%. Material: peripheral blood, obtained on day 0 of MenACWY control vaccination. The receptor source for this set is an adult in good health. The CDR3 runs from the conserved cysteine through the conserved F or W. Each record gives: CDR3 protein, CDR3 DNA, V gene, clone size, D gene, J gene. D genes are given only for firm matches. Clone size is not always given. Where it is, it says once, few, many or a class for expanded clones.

cdr3_aa: CASSETTGTGGRYF
cdr3_nt: TGTGCCAGCAGCGAGACTACCGGGACAGGGGGCCGGTACTTC
v_call: TRBV7-2
clone_size: .
d_call: TRBD1
j_call: TRBJ2-7

cdr3_aa: CASSYSGGYTF
cdr3_nt: TGTGCCAGCAGTTACTCGGGGGGCTACACCTTC
v_call: TRBV28
clone_size: .
d_call: .
j_call: TRBJ1-2

cdr3_aa: CASSTDPTGNQPQHF
cdr3_nt: TGTGCCAGCAGCACCGACCCCACGGGCAATCAGCCCCAGCATTTT
v_call: TRBV11-2
clone_size: few
d_call: .
j_call: TRBJ1-5

cdr3_aa: CASSIDSNYGYTF
cdr3_nt: TGTGCCAGTAGTATAGACAGCAACTATGGCTACACCTTC
v_call: TRBV19
clone_size: .
d_call: .
j_call: TRBJ1-2

cdr3_aa: CASSRSPPQGMTPLHF
cdr3_nt: TGCGCCAGCAGCCGCAGCCCACCGCAGGGGATGACACCCCTCCACTTT
v_call: TRBV4-1
clone_size: .
d_call: .
j_call: TRBJ1-6

cdr3_aa: CASSHGQKVTEAFF
cdr3_nt: TGTGCCAGCAGTCACGGACAGAAAGTCACTGAAGCTTTCTTT
v_call: TRBV6-2/TRBV6-3
clone_size: .
d_call: .
j_call: TRBJ1-1

cdr3_aa: CASSLGNSHTEAFF
cdr3_nt: TGTGCCAGCAGTTTAGGAAACAGTCACACTGAAGCTTTCTTT
v_call: TRBV27
clone_size: .
d_call: .
j_call: TRBJ1-1

cdr3_aa: CAGNRDTRSGANVLTF
cdr3_nt: TGTGCCGGCAACCGGGACACCCGCTCTGGGGCCAACGTCCTGACTTTC
v_call: TRBV2
clone_size: .
d_call: .
j_call: TRBJ2-6

cdr3_aa: CSASRRQGIGGYTF
cdr3_nt: TGCAGTGCTAGTAGACGACAGGGAATAGGCGGCTACACCTTC
v_call: TRBV20-1
clone_size: many
d_call: TRBD1
j_call: TRBJ1-2

cdr3_aa: CASSLTGQANTEAFF
cdr3_nt: TGCGCCAGCAGCTTAACCGGACAGGCGAACACTGAAGCTTTCTTT
v_call: TRBV5-1
clone_size: .
d_call: TRBD1
j_call: TRBJ1-1

cdr3_aa: CASIGTSGRNEQFF
cdr3_nt: TGTGCCAGCATCGGGACTAGCGGCCGCAATGAGCAGTTCTTC
v_call: TRBV6-5
clone_size: once
d_call: TRBD2
j_call: TRBJ2-1

cdr3_aa: CSASLRGMVYEQYF
cdr3_nt: TGCAGTGCTAGTCTCAGGGGGATGGTATACGAGCAGTACTTC
v_call: TRBV20-1
clone_size: .
d_call: TRBD1
j_call: TRBJ2-7

cdr3_aa: CASSFLGPSNTGELFF
cdr3_nt: TGTGCCAGCAGTTTCTTAGGCCCATCGAACACCGGGGAGCTGTTTTTT
v_call: TRBV27
clone_size: .
d_call: .
j_call: TRBJ2-2

cdr3_aa: CASSLDPSRGRRNIQYF
cdr3_nt: TGTGCCAGCAGCTTAGACCCCTCCAGGGGGCGCAGAAACATTCAGTACTTC
v_call: TRBV11-2
clone_size: .
d_call: TRBD1
j_call: TRBJ2-4

cdr3_aa: CASSPRDRNYGYTF
cdr3_nt: TGCGCCAGCAGCCCCCGAGACAGGAACTATGGCTACACCTTC
v_call: TRBV5-1
clone_size: .
d_call: .
j_call: TRBJ1-2

cdr3_aa: CASSLGVGLPQHF
cdr3_nt: TGTGCCAGCAGCTTGGGGGTGGGACTTCCCCAGCATTTT
v_call: TRBV7-6
clone_size: .
d_call: .
j_call: TRBJ1-5

cdr3_aa: CASSSPRGTEAFF
cdr3_nt: TGTGCCAGTAGTTCCCCTCGGGGCACTGAAGCTTTCTTT
v_call: TRBV19
clone_size: .
d_call: .
j_call: TRBJ1-1

cdr3_aa: CASRTGEHQPQHF
cdr3_nt: TGTGCCAGCAGAACAGGGGAACACCAGCCCCAGCATTTT
v_call: TRBV27
clone_size: .
d_call: TRBD1
j_call: TRBJ1-5

cdr3_aa: CASSPAGFRYGDEQFF
cdr3_nt: TGTGCCAGTAGTCCCGCGGGGTTCAGGTATGGGGATGAGCAGTTCTTC
v_call: TRBV19
clone_size: .
d_call: .
j_call: TRBJ2-1

cdr3_aa: CASSVRRDTEAFF
cdr3_nt: TGTGCCAGCAGTGTTAGAAGGGACACTGAAGCTTTCTTT
v_call: TRBV6-4
clone_size: .
d_call: .
j_call: TRBJ1-1

cdr3_aa: CASSFFLGNRGNTEAFF
cdr3_nt: TGTGCCAGCAGCTTTTTCCTTGGGAACAGGGGTAACACTGAAGCTTTCTTT
v_call: TRBV11-2
clone_size: once
d_call: TRBD1
j_call: TRBJ1-1

cdr3_aa: CASSPDYSGNTIYF
cdr3_nt: TGTGCCAGCAGTCCCGACTACTCTGGAAACACCATATATTTT
v_call: TRBV25-1
clone_size: .
d_call: .
j_call: TRBJ1-3

cdr3_aa: CASRLTMAGAFYGYTF
cdr3_nt: TGTGCCAGCAGATTGACCATGGCAGGGGCTTTCTATGGCTACACCTTC
v_call: TRBV5-4
clone_size: .
d_call: .
j_call: TRBJ1-2

cdr3_aa: CASSPDRGNTIYF
cdr3_nt: TGTGCCAGCTCACCAGACAGAGGAAACACCATATATTTT
v_call: TRBV18
clone_size: .
d_call: .
j_call: TRBJ1-3

cdr3_aa: CASSADSLNQPQHF
cdr3_nt: TGCGCCAGCAGCGCCGACAGCCTAAATCAGCCCCAGCATTTT
v_call: TRBV5-1
clone_size: .
d_call: .
j_call: TRBJ1-5

cdr3_aa: CASSPTANTGELFF
cdr3_nt: TGTGCCAGCAGCCCGACCGCGAACACCGGGGAGCTGTTTTTT
v_call: TRBV11-2
clone_size: .
d_call: .
j_call: TRBJ2-2

cdr3_aa: CASSLNLNTGELFF
cdr3_nt: TGTGCCAGCAGCTTAAACCTGAACACCGGGGAGCTGTTTTTT
v_call: TRBV7-9
clone_size: .
d_call: .
j_call: TRBJ2-2

cdr3_aa: CAISESTQMNTEAFF
cdr3_nt: TGTGCCATCAGTGAGTCGACGCAGATGAACACTGAAGCTTTCTTT
v_call: TRBV10-3
clone_size: .
d_call: .
j_call: TRBJ1-1